These 28 T cell receptor beta chains originate from one sample sequenced in a study of shared clonotypes between healthy human individuals. Terminally differentiated effector memory CD45RA+ cells were excluded from the naive CD8 cells, which were CD45RO-negative and positively selected for CCR7. Generated by immunoSEQ multiplex PCR, the TCRdb table keeps only in-frame clones and is missing some. The table includes about 2.1 million clones, roughly 95% detected once. Material: naive CD8+ T cells from PBMCs. These receptors all stem from a young man in good health. Some clones in this sample may be carry-over from other donors' samples.

The chain employs TRBV9 and TRBJ2-1, with 8 bases aligning to TRBD2. There are 15 residues in the CDR3. CDR1 is SGDLS, CDR2 YYNGEE, per germline. The V gene end was trimmed by 4 bases and the J gene end by 6 bases; junction bases not matched to a gene: 9. The CDR3 nucleotides are TGTGCCAGCAGCCTGCGGGAGGCCCCCCTCAATGAGCAGTTCTTC. Encoded protein: CASSLREAPLNEQFF.

The chain joins TRBV29-1 to TRBJ2-1, with D possibly being TRBD1 (5 bases). Germline CDR1 SQVTM, CDR2 ANQGSEA. The CDR3 is 12 residues long. V gave up 6 bases and J gave up 6 bases, with 12 bases separating them. The CDR3 coding sequence is TGCAGCGTGCTTAGGGGCTCCAATGAGCAGTTCTTC. This sequence encodes CSVLRGSNEQFF.

The chain is built from TRBV7-3 and TRBJ2-5; D perhaps matches TRBD2 (6 bases). The CDR3 is made up of 14 amino acids. V gave up 5 bases and J gave up 2 bases, with 12 bases separating them. Germline CDR1 and CDR2: SGHTA and FQGTGA. CDR3 DNA: TGTGCCAGCAGCCATGCCGGGAGACAAGAGACCCAGTACTTC. This translates into CASSHAGRQETQYF.

The V and J genes are TRBV12-5 and TRBJ2-7, with TRBD2 matching over 8 bases. CDR1 LGHNT and CDR2 FRNRAP come from the germline V gene. The CDR3 contains 18 residues. The trim removed 7 bases at V and 5 bases at J, leaving 22 bases unmatched. The CDR3 nucleotides are TGTGCTAGTGCCCCGGGGGGGCCCTACCGAAGGAGCAAGGACGAGCAGTACTTC. As protein: CASAPGGPYRRSKDEQYF.

The rearrangement uses TRBV5-1 and TRBJ2-1, with 10 bases fitting TRBD2. The CDR3 has 18 residues. Per the germline V gene, CDR1 is SGHRS and CDR2 is YFSETQ. V dropped 2 bases and J dropped 1; count of bases not matched to a gene: 9. The CDR3 loop is CASSLGLAGVLSYNEQFF. Written as DNA, the CDR3 is TGCGCCAGCAGCTTAGGGCTAGCGGGAGTTCTGTCCTACAATGAGCAGTTCTTC.

The chain is built from TRBV13 and TRBJ2-1, with 12 bases matching TRBD2. With V trimmed by 4 bases and J by 3 bases, 10 bases remained unmatched. Germline CDR1 and CDR2: PRHDT and FYEKMQ (reference sequence). CDR3 length: 18 amino acids. The CDR3 sequence: CASSSKLWTSGIYNEQFF. CDR3 DNA: TGTGCCAGCAGCTCTAAACTCTGGACTAGCGGGATCTACAATGAGCAGTTCTTC. Together with reference TRBV13 and TRBJ2-1, the CDR3 gives the full variable domain: AAGVIQSPRHLIKEKRETATLKCYPIPRHDTVYWYQQGPGQDPQFLISFYEKMQSDKGSIPDRFSAQQFSDYHSELNMSSLELGDSALYFCASSSKLWTSGIYNEQFFGPGTRLTVL.

This clone was detected only once. V usage is TRBV28 and J usage is TRBJ2-1; D not resolved. V lost 4 bases and J lost 7, with 5 bases in between. The CDR3 is 11 amino acids. Germline assignment: CDR1 MDHEN and CDR2 SYDVKM. In DNA, the CDR3 is TGTGCCAGCAGTTCAAGAAATGAGCAGTTCTTC. It encodes CASSSRNEQFF.

The rearrangement joins TRBV29-1 to TRBJ2-5; 7 nucleotides agree with TRBD1. V trimming: 6 bases; J trimming: 2 bases; junction bases outside the gene matches: 12. This CDR3 is 15 amino acids long. The germline gives CDR1 SQVTM, CDR2 ANQGSEA. CDR3 nucleotide sequence: TGCAGCGTCGCACCCACCAGGGACAGTCAAGAGACCCAGTACTTC. Residues: CSVAPTRDSQETQYF.

The chain is built from TRBV9 and TRBJ2-2, with a weak D call TRBD2 (6 bases). This CDR3 has 16 residues. Per the germline V gene, CDR1 is SGDLS and CDR2 is YYNGEE. The V gene lost 4 bases and the J gene lost 0 bases, with 13 bases spanning the gap. The CDR3 region has the DNA TGTGCCAGCAGCCTACATAGCGGAACGAACACCGGGGAGCTGTTTTTT. This gives the protein CASSLHSGTNTGELFF. Drawing the rest from reference TRBV9 and TRBJ2-2, the complete variable domain is DSGVTQTPKHLITATGQRVTLRCSPRSGDLSVYWYQQSLDQGLQFLIQYYNGEERAKGNILERFSAQQFPDLHSELNLSSLELGDSALYFCASSLHSGTNTGELFFGEGSRLTVL.

The rearrangement joins TRBV4-1 to TRBJ2-1; possibly TRBD2 for D (6 bases). The CDR3 length is 15 residues. The germline CDR1 and CDR2 sequences are MGHRA and YSYEKL. Between the trimmed V and J ends, which lost 2 bases and 7 bases, there was a span of 15 bases. CDR3 coding DNA: TGCGCCAGCAGCCAAAAGACCCCGCGGGATAATGAGCAGTTCTTC. It specifies CASSQKTPRDNEQFF.

V and J are TRBV10-3 and TRBJ1-3, with D hard to call. Germline CDR1 reads ENHRY; CDR2 reads SYGVKD. The CDR3 is 15 residues long. Trimming pared 0 bases from V and 4 bases from J, leaving 10 bases between. CDR3 in DNA: TGTGCCATCAGTGAGTCGGATACGGTGGGAAACACCATATATTTT. Amino acids: CAISESDTVGNTIYF.

The CDR3 DNA follows: TGCGCCAGCAGCCAAAATAGCAATCAGCCCCAGCATTTT. It codes for CASSQNSNQPQHF. The J gene is TRBJ1-5, the V gene TRBV4-1, with D unresolved. Germline V gives CDR1 MGHRA, CDR2 YSYEKL. V shed 2 bases and J shed 0 bases, with 2 bases lying between them. The CDR3 is made up of 13 amino acids.

The V gene is TRBV6-5, the J gene TRBJ2-2; D gene ambiguous. Germline CDR1 and CDR2: MNHEY and SVGAGI. The CDR3 is 13 residues long. Trimming stripped 7 bases from V and 6 bases from J, with 12 bases between. The CDR3 spells CASTLWVSGELFF. CDR3 bases: TGTGCCAGCACCCTGTGGGTATCCGGGGAGCTGTTTTTT.

Comment on this clone: Within the sample, other DNA sequences also encode this same CDR3. The J gene is TRBJ2-7, the V gene TRBV29-1, with D unclear. The CDR3 has 10 amino acids. Trimming pared 5 bases from V and 3 bases from J, leaving 5 bases between. The germline CDR1 and CDR2 sequences are SQVTM and ANQGSEA. CDR3 amino acids: CSVLSYEQYF. Written as DNA, the CDR3 is TGCAGCGTTCTAAGCTACGAGCAGTACTTC.

The chain recombines TRBV4-1 with TRBJ2-2, with 8 bases fitting TRBD1. The length of the CDR3 is 16 residues. Germline lookup yields CDR1 MGHRA and CDR2 YSYEKL. Unmatched junction bases numbered 5, after V lost 4 bases and J lost 1 base. CDR3: CASSPWTGLNTGELFF. The CDR3 DNA follows: TGCGCCAGCAGCCCCTGGACAGGGTTGAACACCGGGGAGCTGTTTTTT.

The J gene is TRBJ1-2, the V gene TRBV5-5; no reliable D call. The germline V gene encodes CDR1 SGHKS and CDR2 YYEKEE (reference sequence). This CDR3 contains 13 residues. V lost 0 bases to trimming and J lost 4 bases, with 7 bases between them. CDR3 loop: CASSLEPLYGYTF. The CDR3 DNA reads as TGTGCCAGCAGCTTGGAACCCCTCTATGGCTACACCTTC. The entire variable domain, with the rest obtained from reference TRBV5-5 and TRBJ1-2, is as follows: DAGVTQSPTHLIKTRGQQVTLRCSPISGHKSVSWYQQVLGQGPQFIFQYYEKEERGRGNFPDRFSARQFPNYSSELNVNALLLGDSALYLCASSLEPLYGYTFGSGTRLTVV.

The chain recombines TRBV4-1 with TRBJ2-5; D is undetermined. In germline, CDR1 is MGHRA, CDR2 YSYEKL. V lost 5 bases and J lost 4, with 11 bases in between. The CDR3 runs to 13 residues. The CDR3 spells CASSARTGETQYF. In DNA, the CDR3 is TGCGCCAGCAGCGCCCGGACGGGAGAGACCCAGTACTTC.

This sequence joins TRBV28 and TRBJ1-2; tentatively, D is TRBD1 (5 bases). The germline V gene encodes CDR1 MDHEN and CDR2 SYDVKM. V was pared by 5 bases and J by 3 bases, with 25 bases between. CDR3 length equals 18 residues. CDR3 DNA sequence: TGTGCCAGCAGTAGTATTCGGGGCCGCCATTCAGAGGACTATGGCTACACCTTC. It specifies CASSSIRGRHSEDYGYTF.

The genes are TRBV7-9 and TRBJ2-2, with D uncertain. Between the trimmed V and J ends, which lost 6 bases and 0 bases, there was a span of 8 bases. The CDR3 runs 14 residues. CDR1 is SEHNR, CDR2 FQNEAQ, per germline (reference sequence). The CDR3 reads CASRKDSNTGELFF. The CDR3 nucleotides are TGTGCCAGCAGGAAGGATTCGAACACCGGGGAGCTGTTTTTT. The complete variable domain, with remaining parts taken from reference TRBV7-9 and TRBJ2-2, reads DTGVSQNPRHKITKRGQNVTFRCDPISEHNRLYWYRQTLGQGPEFLTYFQNEAQLEKSRLLSDRFSAERPKGSFSTLEIQRTEQGDSAMYLCASRKDSNTGELFFGEGSRLTVL.

Points on this clone: The sample holds other DNA sequences that translate to the same CDR3. The chain couples TRBV28 to TRBJ2-1; unclear D gene. Trimming pared 5 bases from V and 6 bases from J, leaving 5 bases between. The CDR3 has 11 amino acids. Germline V gives CDR1 MDHEN, CDR2 SYDVKM. Here the CDR3 reads CASSLINEQFF. The CDR3 bases are TGTGCCAGCAGTCTTATCAATGAGCAGTTCTTC.

The J gene is TRBJ2-1, the V gene TRBV2, with TRBD2 identical over 16 bases. The ends lost 9 bases at V and 5 bases at J; junction bases unmatched: 7. Germline V lookup: CDR1 SNHLY, CDR2 FYNNEI. CDR3 length equals 16 residues. CDR3 region: CASRGTSGRENNEQFF. The DNA of the CDR3 is TGTGCCAGTAGAGGGACTAGCGGGAGGGAGAACAATGAGCAGTTCTTC.

The CDR3 protein is CASSIRAGGPDTGELFF. The CDR3 DNA sequence: TGTGCCAGTAGTATCAGGGCGGGAGGGCCGGACACCGGGGAGCTGTTTTTT. V usage is TRBV19 and J usage is TRBJ2-2, with 9 bases fitting TRBD2. The CDR3 is 17 residues long. In germline, CDR1 is LNHDA, CDR2 SQIVND (reference sequence). V lost 3 bases, J lost 3 bases, and 8 bases stayed unmatched.

The chain carries TRBV6-6 and TRBJ2-2, with 7 bases matching TRBD1. Germline loops: CDR1 MNHNY, CDR2 SVGAGI (reference sequence). CDR3 length equals 15 residues. Trimming at V came to 6 bases and at J to 5 bases, leaving 9 bases not matched to a gene. CDR3 sequence reads: CASRNDRAWTGELFF. The CDR3 nucleotides read TGTGCCAGCAGGAACGACAGGGCGTGGACCGGGGAGCTGTTTTTT.

The chain joins TRBV28 to TRBJ2-7; 10 bases fit TRBD2. V lost 4 bases and J lost 3; bases outside the gene matches: 9. This CDR3 spans 16 amino acids. CDR1 MDHEN and CDR2 SYDVKM come from the germline V gene. CDR3 protein: CASSSALAGRLYEQYF. The CDR3, as DNA: TGTGCCAGCAGTTCAGCACTAGCGGGACGCCTCTACGAGCAGTACTTC.

This clone was seen just once. CDR3: CASRIQGADGYTF. CDR3 bases: TGTGCCAGCAGGATACAGGGGGCAGATGGCTACACCTTC. This chain connects TRBV28 to TRBJ1-2; 9 positions agree with TRBD1. This CDR3 is built from 13 residues. CDR1 and CDR2 (germline): MDHEN, SYDVKM. The junction had 5 bases not matched to a gene; V was cut back by 6 bases and J by 6 bases.

This chain links TRBV28 with TRBJ1-5; TRBD1 is a possible D gene (5 bases). The V gene lost 2 bases and the J gene lost 0 bases, with 17 bases spanning the gap. Germline assignment: CDR1 MDHEN and CDR2 SYDVKM. The CDR3 consists of 18 residues. In DNA, the CDR3 is TGTGCCAGCAGTTTAAGGGGCCCGTATACGACTAGCAATCAGCCCCAGCATTTT. It translates to CASSLRGPYTTSNQPQHF. The complete variable domain, with remaining parts taken from reference TRBV28 and TRBJ1-5, reads DVKVTQSSRYLVKRTGEKVFLECVQDMDHENMFWYRQDPGLGLRLIYFSYDVKMKEKGDIPEGYSVSREKKERFSLILESASTNQTSMYLCASSLRGPYTTSNQPQHFGDGTRLSIL.

On this clone: An end of the junction differs from the germline gene, which may be a read error. Other DNA sequences from this sample encode an identical CDR3 as well. The chain couples TRBV9 to TRBJ2-1, with D maybe TRBD2 (7 bases). The CDR3 sequence is 15 residues long. CDR1 and CDR2 (germline): SGDLS, YYNGEE. CDR3 sequence (DNA): TGTGCCAGCAGCGTAGCGGGGGGCTCCCACAATGAGCAGTTCTTC. It yields the protein CASSVAGGSHNEQFF.

The V gene is TRBV27, the J gene TRBJ2-7; D is perhaps TRBD2 (5 bases). V was trimmed by 4 bases and J by 4 bases, leaving 11 bases between them. Per germline, CDR1 MNHEY and CDR2 SMNVEV (reference sequence). The CDR3 consists of 13 residues. The CDR3 region is CASSYGIKYEQYF. In DNA form, the CDR3 reads TGTGCCAGCAGTTACGGGATTAAGTACGAGCAGTACTTC.